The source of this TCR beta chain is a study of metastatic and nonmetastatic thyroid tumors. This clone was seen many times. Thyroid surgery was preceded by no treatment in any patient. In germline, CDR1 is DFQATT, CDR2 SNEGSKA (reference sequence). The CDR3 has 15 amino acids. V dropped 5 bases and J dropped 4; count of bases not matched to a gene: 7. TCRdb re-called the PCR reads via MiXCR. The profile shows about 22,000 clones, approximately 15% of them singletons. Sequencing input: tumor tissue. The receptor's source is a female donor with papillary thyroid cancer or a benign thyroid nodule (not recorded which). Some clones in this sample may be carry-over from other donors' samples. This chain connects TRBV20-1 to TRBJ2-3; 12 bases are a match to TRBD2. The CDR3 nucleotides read TGCAGTGCTCAATCCCCTAGCGGGGGGGCAGATACGCAGTATTTT. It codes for CSAQSPSGGADTQYF.